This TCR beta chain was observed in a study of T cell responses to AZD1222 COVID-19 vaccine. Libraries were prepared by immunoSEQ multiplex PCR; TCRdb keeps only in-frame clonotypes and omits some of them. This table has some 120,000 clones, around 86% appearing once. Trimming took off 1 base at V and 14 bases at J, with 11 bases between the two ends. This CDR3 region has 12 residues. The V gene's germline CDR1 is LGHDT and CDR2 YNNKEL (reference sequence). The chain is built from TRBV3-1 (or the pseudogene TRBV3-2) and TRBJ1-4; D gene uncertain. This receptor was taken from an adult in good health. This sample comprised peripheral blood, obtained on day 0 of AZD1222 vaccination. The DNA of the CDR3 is TGTGCCAGCAGCCAAGGGGGTGGCGGGCTGTTTTTT. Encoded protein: CASSQGGGGLFF.